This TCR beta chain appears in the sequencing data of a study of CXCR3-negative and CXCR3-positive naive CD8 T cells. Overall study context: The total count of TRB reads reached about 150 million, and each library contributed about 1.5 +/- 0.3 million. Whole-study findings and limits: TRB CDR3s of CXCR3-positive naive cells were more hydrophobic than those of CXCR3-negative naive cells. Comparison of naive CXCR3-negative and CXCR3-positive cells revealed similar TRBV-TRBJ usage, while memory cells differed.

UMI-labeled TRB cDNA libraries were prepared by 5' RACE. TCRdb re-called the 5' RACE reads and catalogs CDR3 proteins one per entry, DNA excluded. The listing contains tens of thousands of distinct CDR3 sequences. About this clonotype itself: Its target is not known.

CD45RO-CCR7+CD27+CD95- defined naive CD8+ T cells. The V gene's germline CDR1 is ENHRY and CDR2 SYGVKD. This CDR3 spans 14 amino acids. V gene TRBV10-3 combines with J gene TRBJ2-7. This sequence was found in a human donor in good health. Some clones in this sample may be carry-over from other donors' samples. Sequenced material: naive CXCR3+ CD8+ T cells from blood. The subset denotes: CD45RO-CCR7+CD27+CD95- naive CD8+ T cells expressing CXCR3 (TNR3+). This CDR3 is CAINLEGSSYEQYF.